Sequencing of this TCR beta chain was carried out in a study of blood T cell repertoires in COVID-19. The wider study: COVID-19 samples from acute and convalescent phases originated in the United States, Italy and Spain. Sources were T cells, B-cell-depleted T cells, or PBMCs; the material itself was cDNA or gDNA.

Original data processing: Amplification from reference gene primers served as the basis for estimated nucleated cell counts. Profiled with immunoSEQ multiplex PCR; TCRdb holds only in-frame clones, not every one. V and J calls plus clone size are reproduced from that table; the DNA served to infer D and trimming. Seen here are 80,000 to 95,000 clones, over 60% observed once, and the top ten hold around 20%. Germline V gene data show CDR1 as KGHDR and CDR2 as SFDVKD. The CDR3 consists of 11 residues. Trimming took off 9 bases at V and 6 bases at J, with 9 bases between the two ends. The chain recombines TRBV24-1 with TRBJ2-3, with D perhaps TRBD1 (5 bases). The clonotype comes from a woman aged 80 or over with active or convalescent COVID-19. The specimen sequenced was peripheral blood. For the CDR3, the DNA is TGTGCCACCGGGGCTCGGGATACGCAGTATTTT. It is translated as CATGARDTQYF.